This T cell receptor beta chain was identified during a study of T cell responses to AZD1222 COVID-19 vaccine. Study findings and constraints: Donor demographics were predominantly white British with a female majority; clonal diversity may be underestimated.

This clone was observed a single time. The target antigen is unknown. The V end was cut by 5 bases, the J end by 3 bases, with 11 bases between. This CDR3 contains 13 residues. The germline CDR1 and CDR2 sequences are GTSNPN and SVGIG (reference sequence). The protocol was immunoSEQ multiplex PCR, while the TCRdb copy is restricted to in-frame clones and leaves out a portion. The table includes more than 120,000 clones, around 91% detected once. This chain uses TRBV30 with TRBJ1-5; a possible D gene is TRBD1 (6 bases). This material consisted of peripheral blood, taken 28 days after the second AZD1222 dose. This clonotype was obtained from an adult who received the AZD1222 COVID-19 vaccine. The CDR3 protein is CAWGRGFNQPQHF. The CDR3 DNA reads TGTGCCTGGGGAAGGGGGTTCAATCAGCCCCAGCATTTT.